Listed below are T cell receptor beta chains from one sample, sequenced in a study of blood T cell repertoires in COVID-19. Clones were sequenced by immunoSEQ multiplex PCR, and TCRdb holds only the in-frame ones, with some missing. The table lists 450,000 to 500,000 clones, 87% of them singletons. Material: PBMCs or T cells enriched from blood (not recorded which). The source of these receptors is a woman aged 18-29 years who had recovered from COVID-19. CDR3s include the opening cysteine and the closing phenylalanine or tryptophan. The D gene is left open where the match is weak. Clone size is not always given. Where it is, it says once, few, many or a class for expanded clones.

v_gene	j_gene	abundance	d_gene	len	CDR3nt	CDR3aa
TRBV6-1	TRBJ2-3	-	TRBD2	16	TGTGCCAGCAGTGAAGCCACGGGGGGTTCGGGAGATACGCAGTATTTT	CASSEATGGSGDTQYF
TRBV5-1	TRBJ1-4	-	-	14	TGCGCCAGCAGCTTAGGTCAGCTAGGAGAAAAACTGTTTTTT	CASSLGQLGEKLFF
TRBV30	TRBJ1-1	-	-	13	TGTGCCTGGAGGGACTCAGGGGACACTGAAGCTTTCTTT	CAWRDSGDTEAFF
TRBV6-4	TRBJ1-1	few	-	13	TGTGCCAGCCGACAGTTAGGGAACCCTGAAGCTTTCTTT	CASRQLGNPEAFF
TRBV13	TRBJ1-3	few	-	16	TGTGCCAGCAGCTTAGGTGTCGGGACTCGAGGAAACACCATATATTTT	CASSLGVGTRGNTIYF
TRBV5-1	TRBJ1-6	-	TRBD1	14	TGCGCCAGCAGCCCCGGACAGGGGAATTCACCCCTCCACTTT	CASSPGQGNSPLHF
TRBV30	TRBJ1-1	-	TRBD1	12	TGTGCCTCGGACAGGGGGCGGACTGAAGCTTTCTTT	CASDRGRTEAFF
TRBV27	TRBJ2-1	-	TRBD2	15	TGTGCCAGCACCGTAGCGGGGGGGGGATACAATGAGCAGTTCTTC	CASTVAGGGYNEQFF
TRBV25-1	TRBJ1-1	-	-	16	TGTGCCAGCCGAGCTACTGACGGGGCGGGGGGTACTGAAGCTTTCTTT	CASRATDGAGGTEAFF
TRBV7-9	TRBJ1-1	-	-	11	TGTGCCAGCAGCCCCCGGGACATTTTTTTCTTT	CASSPRDIFFF
TRBV5-1	TRBJ1-2	-	-	16	TGCGCCAGCAGCCTCAACCGACAGGAACCTAATGATGGCTACACCTTC	CASSLNRQEPNDGYTF
TRBV2	TRBJ1-3	-	-	13	TGTGCCAGCACGGGGGGTGCTGGAAACACCATATATTTT	CASTGGAGNTIYF
TRBV2	TRBJ1-4	-	-	14	TGTGCCAGCCACGCTGCCACTTACAATGAAAAACTGTTTTTT	CASHAATYNEKLFF
TRBV4-1	TRBJ2-5	few	TRBD1	15	TGCGCCAGCAGCCCGGACAGGGGGTCGGGGGAGACCCAGTACTTC	CASSPDRGSGETQYF
TRBV3-1/TRBV3-2	TRBJ2-3	-	-	14	TGTGCCAGCAGCCGGGACTTCGGCACAGATACGCAGTATTTT	CASSRDFGTDTQYF
TRBV6-2/TRBV6-3	TRBJ2-3	once	-	12	TGTGCCAGCAGTTACCTCACAGATACGCAGTATTTT	CASSYLTDTQYF
TRBV19	TRBJ2-7	-	TRBD1	21	TGTGCCATTTCCATCAAAACCGGGACAGGGATCAACTCCCACCTCCCCTACGAGCAGTACTTC	CAISIKTGTGINSHLPYEQYF
TRBV6-4	TRBJ2-4	-	-	14	TGTGCCAGCAGTGACTCTAGGACAAAGGGCATTCAGTACTTC	CASSDSRTKGIQYF
TRBV19	TRBJ1-5	few	TRBD1	17	TGTGCCAGTAGTATTCCGAAGGGGGCCTATAGCAATCAGCCCCAGCATTTT	CASSIPKGAYSNQPQHF
TRBV19	TRBJ1-5	once	TRBD1	18	TGTGCCAGTAGTGCTCCGGGGACAGCCGATGTCACAAATCAGCCCCAGCATTTT	CASSAPGTADVTNQPQHF
TRBV7-8	TRBJ1-1	-	-	14	TGTGCCAGCAGCTTAGCGATCATGAGCACTGAAGCTTTCTTT	CASSLAIMSTEAFF
TRBV10-3	TRBJ1-5	-	-	15	TGTGCCATCTCTCCTAGTCAGGGGAGTCATCAGCCCCAGCATTTT	CAISPSQGSHQPQHF
TRBV7-9	TRBJ1-1	-	-	14	TGTGCCAGCATGGCGGGGGGCTTTTTTAGAGAAGCTTTCTTT	CASMAGGFFREAFF
TRBV12-3/TRBV12-4	TRBJ1-1	few	-	13	TGTGCCAGCAGTTTTTGGGGGACATTTGAAGCTTTCTTT	CASSFWGTFEAFF
TRBV11-2	TRBJ2-3	-	TRBD1	15	TGTGCCAGCAGTTTCTTGGGACAGTCGGCAGATACGCAGTATTTT	CASSFLGQSADTQYF
TRBV16	TRBJ1-6	-	-	20	TGTGCCAGCGTACTCGACGTGGGGGGTGTCAGAGGGTCCTATAATTCACCCCTCCACTTT	CASVLDVGGVRGSYNSPLHF
TRBV2	TRBJ1-2	-	-	14	TGTGCCAGCAGTGTGGGGCAGCCCAACTATGGCTACACCTTC	CASSVGQPNYGYTF
TRBV18	TRBJ1-5	few	-	13	TGTGCCAGCTCACCCGACAGTCAGTGGCCCCAGCATTTT	CASSPDSQWPQHF
TRBV2	TRBJ1-5	once	TRBD1	14	TGTGCCAGCCGGGACAGGGGGCTGGTTCAGCCCCAGCATTTT	CASRDRGLVQPQHF
TRBV3-1/TRBV3-2	TRBJ2-3	-	-	16	TGTGCCAGCAGCCGGCGACTAGACACTAGCACAGATACGCAGTATTTT	CASSRRLDTSTDTQYF
TRBV19	TRBJ1-3	-	-	15	TGTGCCAGTAATATGGAAGACGGGGGGAAGAACACCATATATTTT	CASNMEDGGKNTIYF
TRBV7-6	TRBJ1-6	-	-	15	TGTGCCAGCAGCTTTGGGACACCTGATAATTCACCCCTCCACTTT	CASSFGTPDNSPLHF
TRBV24-1	TRBJ2-5	-	-	13	TGTGCCACCAGTGACGGGAGCCTGGAGACCCAGTACTTC	CATSDGSLETQYF
TRBV28	TRBJ1-4	-	-	16	TGTGCCAGCAGTCCGCCGGGGAGTGCAACTAATGAAAAACTGTTTTTT	CASSPPGSATNEKLFF
TRBV2	TRBJ1-5	-	-	14	TGTGCCAGCAGTCCCTTCGGGGGCAATCAGCCCCAGCATTTT	CASSPFGGNQPQHF
TRBV2	TRBJ1-1	-	-	17	TGTGCCAGCAGTGAAGCTCCCGGGAACTACCTGAACACTGAAGCTTTCTTT	CASSEAPGNYLNTEAFF
TRBV27	TRBJ2-7	few	-	14	-	CASSLGTGLYEQYF
TRBV19	TRBJ1-2	-	-	16	TGTGCCAGTAGTATATCCCTTGGGGAGATCGGCTATGGCTACACCTTC	CASSISLGEIGYGYTF
TRBV14	TRBJ1-1	few	-	16	TGTGCCAGCAGCCAAAAAAGGGGCCAGGGATGGACTGAAGCTTTCTTT	CASSQKRGQGWTEAFF
TRBV7-4	TRBJ1-3	-	-	18	TGTGCCAGCAGCTCTTTAGATGTACCAAAACCTTCTGGAAACACCATATATTTT	CASSSLDVPKPSGNTIYF
TRBV5-6	TRBJ1-1	-	-	15	TGTGCCAGCAGCTTGAGAGGGGGATTGAACACTGAAGCTTTCTTT	CASSLRGGLNTEAFF
TRBV19	TRBJ2-5	-	-	13	TGTGCCAGTAGCGTACAGGGCTCAGAGACCCAGTACTTC	CASSVQGSETQYF